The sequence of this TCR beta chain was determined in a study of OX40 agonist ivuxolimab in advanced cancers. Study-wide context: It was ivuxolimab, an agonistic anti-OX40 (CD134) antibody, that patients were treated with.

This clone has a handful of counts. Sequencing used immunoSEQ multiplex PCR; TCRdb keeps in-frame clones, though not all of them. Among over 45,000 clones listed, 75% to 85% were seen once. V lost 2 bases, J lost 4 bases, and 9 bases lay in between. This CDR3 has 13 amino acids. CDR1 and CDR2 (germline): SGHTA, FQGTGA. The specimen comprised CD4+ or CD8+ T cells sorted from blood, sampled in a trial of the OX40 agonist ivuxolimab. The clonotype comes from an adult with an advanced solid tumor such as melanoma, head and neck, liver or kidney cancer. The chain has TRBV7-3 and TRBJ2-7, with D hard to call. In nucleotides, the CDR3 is TGTGCCAGCAGCTTAGGAGACGGGTACGAGCAGTACTTC. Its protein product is CASSLGDGYEQYF.